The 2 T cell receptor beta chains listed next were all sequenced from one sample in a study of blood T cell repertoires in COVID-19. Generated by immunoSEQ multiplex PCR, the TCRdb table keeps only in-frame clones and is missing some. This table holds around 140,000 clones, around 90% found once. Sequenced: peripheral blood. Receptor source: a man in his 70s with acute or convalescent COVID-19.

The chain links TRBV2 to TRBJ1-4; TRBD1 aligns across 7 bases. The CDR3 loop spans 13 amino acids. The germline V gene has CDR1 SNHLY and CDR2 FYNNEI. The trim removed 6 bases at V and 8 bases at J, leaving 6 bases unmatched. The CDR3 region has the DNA TGTGCCAGCAGCGGGACAGAAGGGGAAAAACTGTTTTTT. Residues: CASSGTEGEKLFF.

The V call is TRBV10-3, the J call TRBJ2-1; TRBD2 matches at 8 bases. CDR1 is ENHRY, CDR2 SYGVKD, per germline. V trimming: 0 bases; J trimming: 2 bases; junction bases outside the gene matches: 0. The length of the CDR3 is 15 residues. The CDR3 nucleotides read TGTGCCATCAGTGAGTCTAGCGGGACCTACAATGAGCAGTTCTTC. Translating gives CAISESSGTYNEQFF.